This T cell receptor beta chain was recorded in a study of shared clonotypes between healthy human individuals. Study information: Per donor, CD8 memory used one plate, CD8 naive used two, CD4 memory used three and CD4 naive used three. General observations from the study: Rarefaction showed sorted-subset sequencing was incomplete despite large depth. Compared with clonotypes that all four donors shared, non-shared clonotypes had lower generation probabilities.

As regards this clone: Its antigen is not known.

DNA at around 200 ng, 25,000 to 30,000 T cell genomes, went into sorted-subset replicate PCRs. Clones were read by immunoSEQ multiplex PCR, and TCRdb kept only the in-frame ones, dropping some. This repertoire shows a few hundred thousand clones, 65% to 70% found once; its top ten account for 11%. Looked up from germline, CDR1 is SGHDT and CDR2 is YYEEEE. The CDR3 has 16 residues. V was cut by 4 bases and J by 3 bases, with 19 bases left in between. This rearrangement joins TRBV5-6 to TRBJ1-1; D gene uncertain. Sequenced input: memory CD4+ T cells sorted from blood. The subset denotes: CD45RA-negative fraction. The TCR comes from a man aged 25 to 45 in good health. In nucleotides, the CDR3 is TGTGCCAGCAGCCGTGATTTTCGGGGTTCGTACACTGAAGCTTTCTTT. This encodes CASSRDFRGSYTEAFF.